Sequencing of this T cell receptor (beta chain) was carried out in a study of shared clonotypes between healthy human individuals. Study-wide findings and caveats: Represented diversity (both genetic and exposure-history) was limited by the small number of donors.

Genomic DNA of every subset was divided equally among multiple immunoSEQ plates. TCRdb's copy holds only in-frame clones and misses some; the assay was immunoSEQ multiplex PCR. The sample has about 1 million clones, around 82% seen once. The table lists this clone with a few counts. What it binds is unknown. The germline gives CDR1 SGHAT, CDR2 FQNNGV. There are 16 residues in the CDR3. Trimming shortened V by 0 bases and J by 7 bases, and 18 bases separated the two germline ends. Only Caucasian adults living in Nashville, Tennessee served as donors. The sample was memory CD4+ T cells from PBMCs. The subset is: CD45RA-negative fraction. J is TRBJ2-5 and V is TRBV11-2, with D possibly being TRBD2 (5 bases). The clonotype comes from a man aged 18 to 30 in good health. Some clones in this sample may be carry-over from other donors' samples. In nucleotides, the CDR3 is TGTGCCAGCAGCTTAGATAAGAACCTAGCCCGGGGGACCCAGTACTTC. It translates to CASSLDKNLARGTQYF.